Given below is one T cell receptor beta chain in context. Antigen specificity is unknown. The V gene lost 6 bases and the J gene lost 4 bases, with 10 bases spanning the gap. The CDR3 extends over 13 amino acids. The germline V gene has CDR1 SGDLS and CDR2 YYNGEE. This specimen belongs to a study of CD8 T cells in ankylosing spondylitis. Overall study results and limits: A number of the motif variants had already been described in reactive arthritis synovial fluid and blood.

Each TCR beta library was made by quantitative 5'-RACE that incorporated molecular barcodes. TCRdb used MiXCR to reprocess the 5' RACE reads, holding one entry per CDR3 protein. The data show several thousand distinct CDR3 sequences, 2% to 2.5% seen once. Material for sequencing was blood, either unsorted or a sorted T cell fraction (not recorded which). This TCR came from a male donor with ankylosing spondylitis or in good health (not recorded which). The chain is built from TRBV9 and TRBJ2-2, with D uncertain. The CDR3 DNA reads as TGTGCCAGCAAGTCCAGCCGCACCGGGGAGCTGTTTTTT. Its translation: CASKSSRTGELFF.